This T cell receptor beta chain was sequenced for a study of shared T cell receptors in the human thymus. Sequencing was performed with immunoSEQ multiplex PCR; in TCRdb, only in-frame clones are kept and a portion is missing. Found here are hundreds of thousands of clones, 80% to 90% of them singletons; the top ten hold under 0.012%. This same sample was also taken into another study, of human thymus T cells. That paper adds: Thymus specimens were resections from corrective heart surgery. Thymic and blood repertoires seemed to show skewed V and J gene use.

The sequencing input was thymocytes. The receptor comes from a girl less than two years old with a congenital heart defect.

CDR3 sequence (DNA): TGTGCCAGCAGCTTAGTTGTGGGGACAGGGCCTGACACCGGGGAGCTGTTTTTT. It encodes CASSLVVGTGPDTGELFF. The chain joins TRBV11-2 to TRBJ2-2; TRBD1 aligns across 9 bases. The CDR3 is 18 amino acids. The germline V gene has CDR1 SGHAT and CDR2 FQNNGV. V was pared by 1 base and J by 3 bases, with 9 bases of the junction left unmatched.